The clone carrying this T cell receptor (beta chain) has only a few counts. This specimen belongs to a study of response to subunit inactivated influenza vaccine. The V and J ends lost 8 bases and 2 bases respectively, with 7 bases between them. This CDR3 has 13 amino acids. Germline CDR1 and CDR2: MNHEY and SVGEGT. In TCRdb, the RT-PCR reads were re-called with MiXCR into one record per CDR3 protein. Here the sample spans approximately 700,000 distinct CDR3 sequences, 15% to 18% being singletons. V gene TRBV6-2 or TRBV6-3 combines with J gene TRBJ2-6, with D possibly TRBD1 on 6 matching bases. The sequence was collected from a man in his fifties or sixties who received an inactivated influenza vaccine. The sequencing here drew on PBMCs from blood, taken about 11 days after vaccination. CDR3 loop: CASHRAGANVLTF. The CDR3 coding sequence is TGTGCCAGCCACAGGGCTGGGGCCAACGTCCTGACTTTC.